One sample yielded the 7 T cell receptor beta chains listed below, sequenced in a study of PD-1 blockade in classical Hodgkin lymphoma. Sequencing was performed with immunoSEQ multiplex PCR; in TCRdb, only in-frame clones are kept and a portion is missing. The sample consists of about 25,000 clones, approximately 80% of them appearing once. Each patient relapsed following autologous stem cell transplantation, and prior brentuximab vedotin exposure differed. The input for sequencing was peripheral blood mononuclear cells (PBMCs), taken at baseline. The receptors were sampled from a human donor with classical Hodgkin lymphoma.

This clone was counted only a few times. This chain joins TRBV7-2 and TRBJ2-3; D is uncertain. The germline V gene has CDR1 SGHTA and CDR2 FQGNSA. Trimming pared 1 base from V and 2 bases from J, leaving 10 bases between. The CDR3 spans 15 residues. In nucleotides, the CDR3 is TGTGCCAGCAGCTTAGGTGTCGGAATCACAGATACGCAGTATTTT. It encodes CASSLGVGITDTQYF.

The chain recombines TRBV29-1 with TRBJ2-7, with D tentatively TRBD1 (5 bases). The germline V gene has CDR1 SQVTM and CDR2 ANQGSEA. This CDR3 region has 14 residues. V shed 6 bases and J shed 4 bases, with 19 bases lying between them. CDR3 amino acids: CSVQRGPPGYEQYF. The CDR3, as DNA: TGCAGCGTCCAAAGGGGCCCACCAGGGTACGAGCAGTACTTC.

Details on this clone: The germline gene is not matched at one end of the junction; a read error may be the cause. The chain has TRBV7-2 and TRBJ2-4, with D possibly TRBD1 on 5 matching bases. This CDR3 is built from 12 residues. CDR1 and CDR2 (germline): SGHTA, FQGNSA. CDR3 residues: CASRYTGGPSNF. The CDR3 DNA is TGTGCCAGCAGATACACAGGTGGACCCAGTAACTTC.

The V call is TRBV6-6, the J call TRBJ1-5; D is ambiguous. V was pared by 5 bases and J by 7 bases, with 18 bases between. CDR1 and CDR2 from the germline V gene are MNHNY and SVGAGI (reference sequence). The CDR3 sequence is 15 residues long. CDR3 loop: CASSQWVGLVQPQHF. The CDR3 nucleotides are TGTGCCAGCAGTCAATGGGTAGGGTTGGTACAGCCCCAGCATTTT.

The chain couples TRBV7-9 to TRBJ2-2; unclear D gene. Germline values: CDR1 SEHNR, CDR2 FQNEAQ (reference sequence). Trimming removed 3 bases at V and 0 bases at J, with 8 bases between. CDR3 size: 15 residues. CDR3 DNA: TGTGCCAGCAGCTTGCGAACAACGAACACCGGGGAGCTGTTTTTT. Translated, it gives CASSLRTTNTGELFF.

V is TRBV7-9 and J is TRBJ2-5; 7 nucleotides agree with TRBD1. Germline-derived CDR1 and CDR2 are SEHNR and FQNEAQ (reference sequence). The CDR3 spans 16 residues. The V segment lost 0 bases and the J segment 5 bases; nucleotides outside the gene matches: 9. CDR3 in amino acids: CASSLARTGVGETQYF. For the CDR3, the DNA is TGTGCCAGCAGCTTAGCCCGGACAGGAGTAGGGGAGACCCAGTACTTC.

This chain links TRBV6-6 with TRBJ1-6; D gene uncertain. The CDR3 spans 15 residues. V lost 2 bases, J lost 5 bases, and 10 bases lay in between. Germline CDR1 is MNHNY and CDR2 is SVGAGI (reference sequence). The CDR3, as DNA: TGTGCCAGCAGTTACGGACCAGTAGATAATTCACCCCTCCACTTT. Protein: CASSYGPVDNSPLHF.